The 27 T cell receptor beta chains below come from one sample, sequenced in a study of shared clonotypes between healthy human individuals. Assay: immunoSEQ multiplex PCR; the TCRdb copy retains only in-frame clones and omits some. The data show about 770,000 clones, over 60% seen once. The sequenced sample consisted of memory CD4+ T cells sorted from blood. Subset indicated: CD45RA-negative fraction. The receptors derive from a young woman in good health.

This clone was seen only once. The chain combines TRBV25-1 with TRBJ1-1, with D possibly being TRBD1 (5 bases). Per germline, CDR1 MGHDK and CDR2 SYGVNS. The CDR3 covers 15 residues. The V and J ends lost 3 bases and 6 bases respectively, with 17 bases between them. The CDR3: CASSERGAAYAEAFF. The CDR3 DNA follows: TGTGCCAGCAGTGAGAGGGGCGCAGCGTACGCTGAAGCTTTCTTT.

There are a few counts of this clone. The CDR3 sequence is CASSLASRNTIYF. As DNA, the CDR3 is TGTGCCAGCAGCTTGGCCTCCCGGAACACCATATATTTT. J is TRBJ1-3 and V is TRBV5-4, with unresolved D. The ends were cut back, 0 bases at V and 7 bases at J, with 8 bases in the middle. Germline assignment: CDR1 SGHNT and CDR2 YYREEE (reference sequence). CDR3 length equals 13 residues.

This clone was seen just once. This sequence joins TRBV11-1 and TRBJ2-3, with D tentatively TRBD1 or TRBD2 (5 bases each). Germline values: CDR1 SGHAT, CDR2 FQDESV (reference sequence). V was trimmed by 5 bases and J by 6 bases, leaving 15 bases between them. CDR3 length: 14 amino acids. The CDR3: CASSQGPHFDTQYF. CDR3 coding DNA: TGTGCCAGCAGCCAGGGACCGCATTTCGATACGCAGTATTTT.

This clone was seen at least ten times. The rearrangement uses TRBV5-1 and TRBJ1-5, with TRBD1 matching 7 bases. CDR1 and CDR2 from the germline V gene are SGHRS and YFSETQ. J gave up 5 bases and V 5 bases, and 10 bases lay outside the gene matches. This CDR3 comprises 15 residues. The CDR3 nucleotides are TGCGCCAGCAGTTGGACAGGCTTTAAGGATCAGCCCCAGCATTTT. Protein: CASSWTGFKDQPQHF.

In the case of this clone: This specimen includes other DNA sequences encoding the same CDR3. This chain joins TRBV7-9 and TRBJ2-3; the match to TRBD2 covers 11 bases. CDR1 and CDR2 from the germline V gene are SEHNR and FQNEAQ (reference sequence). The ends lost 1 base at V and 2 bases at J; junction bases unmatched: 5. This CDR3 is 17 amino acids long. In DNA form, the CDR3 reads TGTGCCAGCAGCTTAGGATCGACTAGCGGGACCACAGATACGCAGTATTTT. As protein: CASSLGSTSGTTDTQYF.

V and J are TRBV11-2 and TRBJ2-7, with D tentatively TRBD1 (6 bases). CDR3 length equals 12 residues. V shed 1 base and J shed 7 bases, with 8 bases lying between them. Germline V gives CDR1 SGHAT, CDR2 FQNNGV. The CDR3 DNA reads as TGTGCCAGCAGCTTAGGGGGGCAGGAGCAGTACTTC. It specifies CASSLGGQEQYF.

The rearrangement joins TRBV10-1 to TRBJ2-5, with TRBD1 matching 8 bases. J gave up 6 bases and V 0 bases, and 9 bases lay outside the gene matches. The CDR3 is 16 residues long. Germline V CDR1 and CDR2: WNHNN, SYGVQD (reference sequence). Written as DNA, the CDR3 is TGCGCCAGCAGTGAGTCGGCCAGGGGGCTGATGAAGACCCAGTACTTC. Amino acids: CASSESARGLMKTQYF.

This clone was detected only a few times. V usage is TRBV19 and J usage is TRBJ1-2, with TRBD1 as a possible D gene (6 bases). There are 13 residues in the CDR3. V was cut by 5 bases and J by 8 bases, with 15 bases left in between. CDR1 is LNHDA and CDR2 is SQIVND in the germline V gene (reference sequence). The CDR3 DNA reads TGTGCCAGTAGTGCAACAGGGATTTTCGGCTACACCTTC. Translation gives CASSATGIFGYTF.

The CDR3 DNA follows: TGTGCCAGCTCCGGGCTTGAGGCGGGAGAGGGGGAGACCCAGTACTTC. This gives the protein CASSGLEAGEGETQYF. This chain uses TRBV10-3 with TRBJ2-5; 7 nucleotides line up with TRBD2. Germline V gene sequence: CDR1 ENHRY, CDR2 SYGVKD. The CDR3 sequence is 16 residues long. The V segment lost 10 bases and the J segment 5 bases; nucleotides outside the gene matches: 19.

The gene calls are TRBV11-2 and TRBJ2-1, with D possibly being TRBD2 (6 bases). Germline V gene sequence: CDR1 SGHAT, CDR2 FQNNGV. With 6 bases removed from V and 6 bases from J, the gap between germline ends came to 24 bases. The CDR3 contains 17 residues. Here the CDR3 reads CASSSKGAGRVFNEQFF. The CDR3 coding sequence is TGTGCCAGCAGTTCGAAAGGGGCGGGACGGGTTTTCAATGAGCAGTTCTTC.

The rearrangement uses TRBV9 and TRBJ2-7, with 9 bases fitting TRBD1. V was clipped by 4 bases and J by 3 bases; unmatched bases: 8. CDR3 length: 15 amino acids. The V gene's germline CDR1 is SGDLS and CDR2 YYNGEE. The CDR3 DNA is TGTGCCAGCAGCCCAGGACAGGGGCGCTTCTACGAGCAGTACTTC. Residues: CASSPGQGRFYEQYF.

Only a few counts were recorded for this clone. The V call is TRBV6-1, the J call TRBJ1-1, with TRBD1 as a possible D gene (6 bases). The CDR3 is made up of 13 amino acids. Germline V lookup: CDR1 MNHNS, CDR2 SASEGT. The V end lost 7 bases, the J end lost 1 base, and 10 bases lay between the germline ends. As DNA, the CDR3 is TGTGCCAGCAAAAACAGGGAGAACACTGAAGCTTTCTTT. Its protein product is CASKNRENTEAFF.

With regard to this clone: The sample has other DNA sequences that encode this CDR3 too. The chain has TRBV5-1 and TRBJ2-1, with D uncertain. V was trimmed by 2 bases and J by 0 bases, leaving 6 bases between them. The CDR3 is 14 amino acids. The germline gives CDR1 SGHRS, CDR2 YFSETQ. The CDR3 reads CASSFGNSYNEQFF. As DNA, the CDR3 is TGCGCCAGCAGCTTTGGGAACTCCTACAATGAGCAGTTCTTC. Combining the CDR3 with reference TRBV5-1 and TRBJ2-1 gives the whole variable domain KAGVTQTPRYLIKTRGQQVTLSCSPISGHRSVSWYQQTPGQGLQFLFEYFSETQRNKGNFPGRFSGRQFSNSRSEMNVSTLELGDSALYLCASSFGNSYNEQFFGPGTRLTVL.

The V and J genes are TRBV19 and TRBJ1-5; TRBD1 aligns across 9 bases. CDR3 length: 13 amino acids. V dropped 8 bases and J dropped 7; count of bases not matched to a gene: 6. Germline CDR1 is LNHDA and CDR2 is SQIVND (reference sequence). The CDR3 sequence is CASSGTGKQPQHF. In nucleotides, the CDR3 is TGTGCCAGTTCCGGGACAGGGAAGCAGCCCCAGCATTTT. Together with reference TRBV19 and TRBJ1-5, the CDR3 gives the full variable domain: DGGITQSPKYLFRKEGQNVTLSCEQNLNHDAMYWYRQDPGQGLRLIYYSQIVNDFQKGDIAEGYSVSREKKESFPLTVTSAQKNPTAFYLCASSGTGKQPQHFGDGTRLSIL.

A single count supports this clone. The gene calls are TRBV5-4 and TRBJ1-5; the D gene is possibly TRBD1 (6 bases). The CDR3 spans 14 residues. From germline, CDR1 is SGHNT and CDR2 YYREEE (reference sequence). Trimming stripped 1 base from V and 6 bases from J, with 11 bases between. Here the CDR3 DNA reads TGTGCCAGCAGCTTGTGGGGGGCAGGTCAGCCCCAGCATTTT. This sequence encodes CASSLWGAGQPQHF.

The V call is TRBV2, the J call TRBJ2-2; D remains unclear. The CDR3 contains 14 residues. CDR1 SNHLY and CDR2 FYNNEI come from the germline V gene. With 7 bases removed from V and 5 bases from J, the gap between germline ends came to 14 bases. The CDR3 here is CASKSQATTGELFF. The CDR3 DNA sequence: TGTGCCAGCAAAAGTCAGGCCACTACCGGGGAGCTGTTTTTT.

A few counts support this clone. The chain has TRBV19 and TRBJ1-5, with D possibly TRBD1 on 6 matching bases. The V gene's germline CDR1 is LNHDA and CDR2 SQIVND (reference sequence). The CDR3 is 16 residues long. V shed 6 bases and J shed 2 bases, with 17 bases lying between them. CDR3 DNA sequence: TGTGCCAGTAGCAGGGGAGGCGATCGAGGCAATCAGCCCCAGCATTTT. Translated: CASSRGGDRGNQPQHF. Drawing the rest from reference TRBV19 and TRBJ1-5, the complete variable domain is DGGITQSPKYLFRKEGQNVTLSCEQNLNHDAMYWYRQDPGQGLRLIYYSQIVNDFQKGDIAEGYSVSREKKESFPLTVTSAQKNPTAFYLCASSRGGDRGNQPQHFGDGTRLSIL.

CDR3 DNA: TGTGCCAGCAGGCCGGGGCAGACTAACTATGGCTACACCTTC. It yields the protein CASRPGQTNYGYTF. The chain has TRBV7-2 and TRBJ1-2; D possibly corresponds to TRBD1 (5 bases). This CDR3 contains 14 residues. V lost 6 bases to trimming and J lost 0 bases, with 11 bases between them. CDR1 is SGHTA and CDR2 is FQGNSA in the germline V gene.

This clone was picked up a small number of times. CDR3 nucleotides: TGCGCCAGCAGCTTGGGTTTCGAGTACTTC. It translates to CASSLGFEYF. The chain links TRBV5-1 to TRBJ2-4, with D unclear. The germline V and J ends were trimmed by 0 bases and 14 bases, with 6 bases remaining between them. The CDR3 covers 10 residues. Germline-derived CDR1 and CDR2 are SGHRS and YFSETQ.

The rearrangement links TRBV19 to TRBJ2-7; TRBD2 matches 9 bases. Germline V gives CDR1 LNHDA, CDR2 SQIVND (reference sequence). With 2 bases clipped from V and 6 bases from J, the junction kept 5 bases outside the gene matches. This CDR3 region has 14 residues. CDR3 sequence: CASSISGGQSEQYF. CDR3 nucleotides: TGTGCCAGTAGTATAAGCGGGGGGCAGTCCGAGCAGTACTTC.

V and J are TRBV7-8 and TRBJ2-7, with a tentative D call TRBD1 (6 bases). This CDR3 comprises 17 residues. V lost 3 bases and J 3 bases, leaving 21 bases between the germline ends. In germline, CDR1 is SGHVS, CDR2 FQNEAQ. Here the CDR3 reads CASSFYARGEQNYEQYF. The CDR3 nucleotides are TGTGCCAGCAGCTTTTATGCCAGGGGTGAGCAAAACTACGAGCAGTACTTC. The full variable domain, in which reference TRBV7-8 and TRBJ2-7 provide the parts outside the CDR3, is GAGVSQSPRYKVAKRGQDVALRCDPISGHVSLFWYQQALGQGPEFLTYFQNEAQLDKSGLPSDRFFAERPEGSVSTLKIQRTQQEDSAVYLCASSFYARGEQNYEQYFGPGTRLTVT.

V gene TRBV2 combines with J gene TRBJ2-1; maybe TRBD2 (6 bases). V lost 6 bases and J 5 bases, leaving 17 bases between the germline ends. The germline V gene has CDR1 SNHLY and CDR2 FYNNEI. The CDR3 contains 15 residues. This CDR3 reads CASSGRLVRNNEQFF. CDR3 bases: TGTGCCAGCAGCGGAAGACTAGTCCGGAACAATGAGCAGTTCTTC.

This clone was found once. The chain links TRBV19 to TRBJ1-5; perhaps TRBD1 as D (6 bases). The germline V and J ends were trimmed by 7 bases and 2 bases, with 12 bases remaining between them. Germline CDR1 and CDR2: LNHDA and SQIVND (reference sequence). The CDR3 sequence is 14 residues long. This CDR3 reads CASKGERGNQPQHF. The CDR3 DNA sequence: TGTGCCAGTAAGGGGGAGCGTGGCAATCAGCCCCAGCATTTT. Looking up the rest from reference TRBV19 and TRBJ1-5 gives the full variable domain: DGGITQSPKYLFRKEGQNVTLSCEQNLNHDAMYWYRQDPGQGLRLIYYSQIVNDFQKGDIAEGYSVSREKKESFPLTVTSAQKNPTAFYLCASKGERGNQPQHFGDGTRLSIL.

The chain is built from TRBV6-1 and TRBJ1-5, with D perhaps matching TRBD1 (5 bases). Per germline, CDR1 MNHNS and CDR2 SASEGT. The CDR3 is 14 residues long. The V end was cut by 4 bases, the J end by 7 bases, with 14 bases between. CDR3 in DNA: TGTGCCAGCAGTGTAGCGGGGGTAGGACAGCCCCAGCATTTT. Translated: CASSVAGVGQPQHF.

The chain recombines TRBV5-6 with TRBJ1-2; 8 bases match TRBD1. V lost 4 bases to trimming and J lost 2 bases; unmatched junction nucleotides: 7. This CDR3 has 15 amino acids. From germline, CDR1 is SGHDT and CDR2 YYEEEE. DNA for the CDR3: TGTGCCAGCAGCAACCTGGGACAGGAGAACTATGGCTACACCTTC. Translation gives CASSNLGQENYGYTF. The entire variable domain, with the rest obtained from reference TRBV5-6 and TRBJ1-2, is as follows: DAGVTQSPTHLIKTRGQQVTLRCSPKSGHDTVSWYQQALGQGPQFIFQYYEEEERQRGNFPDRFSGHQFPNYSSELNVNALLLGDSALYLCASSNLGQENYGYTFGSGTRLTVV.

In DNA form, the CDR3 reads TGTGCCAGCAGCTCCATACGCGGACAGGGGCGGGAGCAGTACTTC. Its translation: CASSSIRGQGREQYF. V gene TRBV7-9 combines with J gene TRBJ2-7; 9 nucleotides match TRBD1. Losses at the gene ends were 4 bases for V and 7 bases for J; bases not matched to a gene: 11. The germline CDR1 and CDR2 sequences are SEHNR and FQNEAQ (reference sequence). This CDR3 comprises 15 residues.

The chain recombines TRBV11-3 with TRBJ2-7; D is perhaps TRBD2 (5 bases). Trimming took off 5 bases at V and 2 bases at J, with 10 bases between the two ends. The CDR3 consists of 13 residues. The V gene's germline CDR1 is SGHNT and CDR2 YENEEA. The CDR3 protein is CASSPGDTYEQYF. CDR3 DNA: TGTGCCAGCAGCCCCGGGGATACCTACGAGCAGTACTTC.